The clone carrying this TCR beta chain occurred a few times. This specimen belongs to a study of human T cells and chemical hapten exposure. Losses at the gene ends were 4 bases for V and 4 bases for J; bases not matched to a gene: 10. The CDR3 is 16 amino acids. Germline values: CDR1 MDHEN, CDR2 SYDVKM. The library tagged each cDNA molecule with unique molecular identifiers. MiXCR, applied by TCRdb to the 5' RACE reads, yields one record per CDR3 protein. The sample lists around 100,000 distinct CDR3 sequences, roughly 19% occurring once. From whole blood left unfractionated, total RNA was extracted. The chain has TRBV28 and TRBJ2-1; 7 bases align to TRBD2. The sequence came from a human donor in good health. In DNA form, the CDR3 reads TGTGCCAGCAGTTCCTTGCTGGGGGGGGGTTACAATGAGCAGTTCTTC. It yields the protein CASSSLLGGGYNEQFF.